Listed below are T cell receptor beta chains from one sample, sequenced in a study of shared clonotypes between healthy human individuals. TCRdb's table, derived via immunoSEQ multiplex PCR, lists solely in-frame clones and lacks some. Seen here are roughly 1,500,000 clones, around 98.5% observed once, and the top ten hold about 0.35%. The sequencing sample was made of naive CD4+ T cells sorted from blood. The receptors originated from a man aged 25-45 years in good health. Both conserved end residues are part of each CDR3. The D gene is left open where the match is weak. Clone size appears in some rows only: once, few, many, or a class for an expanded clone.

d_gene: .
abundance: .
j_gene: TRBJ2-1
v_gene: TRBV11-2
len: 12
CDR3nt: TGTGCCAGCAGCTTACAGTACAATGAGCAGTTCTTC
CDR3aa: CASSLQYNEQFF

d_gene: .
abundance: .
j_gene: TRBJ2-2
v_gene: TRBV9
len: 16
CDR3nt: TGTGCCAGCAGCGTAGTTACGGGGCTGAACACCGGGGAGCTGTTTTTT
CDR3aa: CASSVVTGLNTGELFF

d_gene: .
abundance: .
j_gene: TRBJ2-7
v_gene: TRBV7-8
len: 16
CDR3nt: TGTGCCAGCAGCTTAGCGATCGGGACACGAGCCTACGAGCAGTACTTC
CDR3aa: CASSLAIGTRAYEQYF

d_gene: TRBD1
abundance: .
j_gene: TRBJ1-3
v_gene: TRBV18
len: 16
CDR3nt: TGTGCCAGCTCACCACTGGACAGGGTTTCTGGAAACACCATATATTTT
CDR3aa: CASSPLDRVSGNTIYF

d_gene: TRBD2
abundance: .
j_gene: TRBJ2-2
v_gene: TRBV27
len: 20
CDR3nt: TGTGCCAGCAGTTTTCTGGGAACTAGCGGGAGGGCCGGGGGAACCGGGGAGCTGTTTTTT
CDR3aa: CASSFLGTSGRAGGTGELFF

d_gene: TRBD1
abundance: .
j_gene: TRBJ1-1
v_gene: TRBV5-1
len: 13
CDR3nt: TGCGCCAGCAGCTCTACAGGGGGCACTGAAGCTTTCTTT
CDR3aa: CASSSTGGTEAFF

d_gene: .
abundance: .
j_gene: TRBJ1-2
v_gene: TRBV9
len: 13
CDR3nt: TGTGCCAGCAGCGTAGGGGCAGCCGGGAGCTACACCTTC
CDR3aa: CASSVGAAGSYTF

d_gene: .
abundance: .
j_gene: TRBJ2-1
v_gene: TRBV2
len: 14
CDR3nt: TGTGCCAGCAATGGGGACAATTCTTACAATGAGCAGTTCTTC
CDR3aa: CASNGDNSYNEQFF

d_gene: .
abundance: .
j_gene: TRBJ1-2
v_gene: TRBV16
len: 14
CDR3nt: TGTGCCAGCAGCCAATCTTTATCAGGGGTTGGCTACACCTTC
CDR3aa: CASSQSLSGVGYTF

d_gene: TRBD2
abundance: .
j_gene: TRBJ2-3
v_gene: TRBV9
len: 17
CDR3nt: TGTGCCAGCAGCCCCTGGGGTACAGCGGGAGCAACAGATACGCAGTATTTT
CDR3aa: CASSPWGTAGATDTQYF

d_gene: TRBD1
abundance: once
j_gene: TRBJ2-5
v_gene: TRBV29-1
len: 14
CDR3nt: TGCAGCGTTGAAGGTGGCAGGGGGCAGGAGACCCAGTACTTC
CDR3aa: CSVEGGRGQETQYF

d_gene: .
abundance: .
j_gene: TRBJ1-1
v_gene: TRBV30
len: 13
CDR3nt: TGTGCCTGGAGTGTGCGGGGGGACACTGAAGCTTTCTTT
CDR3aa: CAWSVRGDTEAFF

d_gene: TRBD2
abundance: once
j_gene: TRBJ2-3
v_gene: TRBV18
len: 18
CDR3nt: TGTGCCAGCTCACCAAGGACTAGCGGGAGTGGTGGCACAGATACGCAGTATTTT
CDR3aa: CASSPRTSGSGGTDTQYF

d_gene: TRBD2
abundance: .
j_gene: TRBJ2-3
v_gene: TRBV5-4
len: 16
CDR3nt: TGTGCCAGCAGCTTGGCGGTAGCGGGCTCCCTCGATACGCAGTATTTT
CDR3aa: CASSLAVAGSLDTQYF

d_gene: .
abundance: .
j_gene: TRBJ2-1
v_gene: TRBV10-2
len: 15
CDR3nt: TGCGCCAGCAGTGATATGGTAGGAGTGTGGAATGAGCAGTTCTTC
CDR3aa: CASSDMVGVWNEQFF

d_gene: TRBD1
abundance: .
j_gene: TRBJ2-1
v_gene: TRBV28
len: 15
CDR3nt: TGTGCCAGTTGTACAGGGGGAAGGGGACACAATGAGCAGTTCTTC
CDR3aa: CASCTGGRGHNEQFF

d_gene: TRBD1
abundance: .
j_gene: TRBJ2-7
v_gene: TRBV5-1
len: 14
CDR3nt: TGCGCCAGCACCGTACAGGGGAGCTCCTACGAGCAGTACTTC
CDR3aa: CASTVQGSSYEQYF

d_gene: .
abundance: .
j_gene: TRBJ2-1
v_gene: TRBV19
len: 13
CDR3nt: TGTGCCAGTACAGCTAGCTCCTACAATGAGCAGTTCTTC
CDR3aa: CASTASSYNEQFF

d_gene: .
abundance: .
j_gene: TRBJ1-1
v_gene: TRBV5-4
len: 14
CDR3nt: TGTGCCAGCAGCTCCGTCCAAGGGGGGACTGAAGCTTTCTTT
CDR3aa: CASSSVQGGTEAFF

d_gene: TRBD1
abundance: .
j_gene: TRBJ2-7
v_gene: TRBV7-9
len: 16
CDR3nt: TGTGCCAGCAGCTTCAGTCCGGGACAGAGGCTCTACGAGCAGTACTTC
CDR3aa: CASSFSPGQRLYEQYF

d_gene: .
abundance: .
j_gene: TRBJ2-3
v_gene: TRBV5-6
len: 14
CDR3nt: TGTGCCAGCACCCTGGGGAGGGGGGTGGATACGCAGTATTTT
CDR3aa: CASTLGRGVDTQYF

d_gene: TRBD2
abundance: .
j_gene: TRBJ2-7
v_gene: TRBV11-2
len: 17
CDR3nt: TGTGCCAGCAGCTTTCGGACTAGCGGGAGTTGGTCCTACGAGCAGTACTTC
CDR3aa: CASSFRTSGSWSYEQYF

d_gene: .
abundance: .
j_gene: TRBJ2-3
v_gene: TRBV6-1
len: 14
CDR3nt: TGTGCCAGCAGTGAAGAAGGGTTAGCAGATACGCAGTATTTT
CDR3aa: CASSEEGLADTQYF

d_gene: TRBD2
abundance: .
j_gene: TRBJ2-3
v_gene: TRBV5-1
len: 15
CDR3nt: TGCGCCAGCAGCCCCCAGGGACTAACCACAGATACGCAGTATTTT
CDR3aa: CASSPQGLTTDTQYF

d_gene: .
abundance: .
j_gene: TRBJ2-1
v_gene: TRBV28
len: 12
CDR3nt: TGTGCCAGCAGTAACGGGCCAAGGGAGCAGTTCTTC
CDR3aa: CASSNGPREQFF

d_gene: TRBD2
abundance: once
j_gene: TRBJ2-3
v_gene: TRBV9
len: 16
CDR3nt: TGTGCCAGCAGCCAGGGACTAGCGGGAGGGATAGATACGCAGTATTTT
CDR3aa: CASSQGLAGGIDTQYF

d_gene: .
abundance: .
j_gene: TRBJ2-2
v_gene: TRBV9
len: 17
CDR3nt: TGTGCCAGCAGCGTAGCAGGGCATAACGTCGGCACCGGGGAGCTGTTTTTT
CDR3aa: CASSVAGHNVGTGELFF

d_gene: TRBD1
abundance: .
j_gene: TRBJ1-5
v_gene: TRBV7-8
len: 13
CDR3nt: TGTGCCAGCAGCCCGGGACAGGGGAGGCCCCAGCATTTT
CDR3aa: CASSPGQGRPQHF

d_gene: .
abundance: .
j_gene: TRBJ2-2
v_gene: TRBV7-9
len: 14
CDR3nt: TGTGCCAGCAGGACCGACACGGAAACCGGGGAGCTGTTTTTT
CDR3aa: CASRTDTETGELFF

d_gene: TRBD1
abundance: once
j_gene: TRBJ2-5
v_gene: TRBV7-6
len: 15
CDR3nt: TGTGCCAGCAGCCTAATCGCAGGGGGTCCAGAGACCCAGTACTTC
CDR3aa: CASSLIAGGPETQYF

d_gene: .
abundance: .
j_gene: TRBJ1-2
v_gene: TRBV7-2
len: 15
CDR3nt: TGTGCCAGCAGCCTCAGCTACCGGGACTACTATGGCTACACCTTC
CDR3aa: CASSLSYRDYYGYTF

d_gene: TRBD1
abundance: once
j_gene: TRBJ2-2
v_gene: TRBV5-1
len: 14
CDR3nt: TGCGCCAGCAGCCCGCAGGGGGTCACCGGGGAGCTGTTTTTT
CDR3aa: CASSPQGVTGELFF

d_gene: .
abundance: .
j_gene: TRBJ2-3
v_gene: TRBV30
len: 14
CDR3nt: TGTGCCTGGAGTGTCCGGAGGCCCGGAGATACGCAGTATTTT
CDR3aa: CAWSVRRPGDTQYF

d_gene: .
abundance: .
j_gene: TRBJ2-7
v_gene: TRBV10-1
len: 14
CDR3nt: TGCGCCAGCAGTGAGTCCGGACACTCCTACGAGCAGTACTTC
CDR3aa: CASSESGHSYEQYF

d_gene: .
abundance: .
j_gene: TRBJ1-5
v_gene: TRBV7-2
len: 14
CDR3nt: TGTGCCAGCAGCTTAGTGGCAGGGGATCAGCCCCAGCATTTT
CDR3aa: CASSLVAGDQPQHF

d_gene: .
abundance: .
j_gene: TRBJ2-1
v_gene: TRBV7-8
len: 14
CDR3nt: TGTGCCAGCAGCTCAACGACTTGGGCCGGGGAGCAGTTCTTC
CDR3aa: CASSSTTWAGEQFF

d_gene: .
abundance: .
j_gene: TRBJ2-7
v_gene: TRBV27
len: 14
CDR3nt: TGTGCCAGCAGTTTACATCGGGACTCCTACGAGCAGTACTTC
CDR3aa: CASSLHRDSYEQYF

d_gene: .
abundance: .
j_gene: TRBJ2-5
v_gene: TRBV7-7
len: 14
CDR3nt: TGTGCTAGCAGCCCTTCGGGACCACAAGAGACCCAGTACTTC
CDR3aa: CASSPSGPQETQYF

d_gene: .
abundance: .
j_gene: TRBJ2-1
v_gene: TRBV5-4
len: 15
CDR3nt: TGTGCCAGCAGCCCAAGGGAGGTCTCGTACAATGAGCAGTTCTTC
CDR3aa: CASSPREVSYNEQFF

d_gene: TRBD2
abundance: .
j_gene: TRBJ2-1
v_gene: TRBV18
len: 15
CDR3nt: TGTGCCAGCTCACTTATAGCGGGAGAGCACAATGAGCAGTTCTTC
CDR3aa: CASSLIAGEHNEQFF

d_gene: .
abundance: .
j_gene: TRBJ2-7
v_gene: TRBV6-1
len: 15
CDR3nt: TGTGCCAGCAGTGAAATGCGACAACCCTCCTACGAGCAGTACTTC
CDR3aa: CASSEMRQPSYEQYF

d_gene: TRBD2
abundance: .
j_gene: TRBJ2-7
v_gene: TRBV28
len: 16
CDR3nt: TGTGCCAGCAGTTCCGTAGCGGGAGGTGGACCCTACGAGCAGTACTTC
CDR3aa: CASSSVAGGGPYEQYF

d_gene: TRBD2
abundance: .
j_gene: TRBJ2-1
v_gene: TRBV29-1
len: 19
CDR3nt: TGCAGCGTTGGAAGGGCTTCGGGGCTAGCGGGAGGGCCCTCGAATGAGCAGTTCTTC
CDR3aa: CSVGRASGLAGGPSNEQFF

d_gene: .
abundance: .
j_gene: TRBJ2-3
v_gene: TRBV7-2
len: 16
CDR3nt: TGTGCCAGCAGCTTAGGATCCAGAGGGAGCACAGATACGCAGTATTTT
CDR3aa: CASSLGSRGSTDTQYF

d_gene: TRBD1
abundance: .
j_gene: TRBJ2-2
v_gene: TRBV5-1
len: 14
CDR3nt: TGCGCCAGCAGCTCGGACAGGGAGGCCGGGGAGCTGTTTTTT
CDR3aa: CASSSDREAGELFF

d_gene: TRBD1
abundance: .
j_gene: TRBJ2-3
v_gene: TRBV7-8
len: 18
CDR3nt: TGTGCCAGCAGCCCAAAGACAGGGGGCTCTTTTAAGGCAGATACGCAGTATTTT
CDR3aa: CASSPKTGGSFKADTQYF

d_gene: TRBD2
abundance: .
j_gene: TRBJ2-7
v_gene: TRBV28
len: 18
CDR3nt: TGTGCCAGCAGTTTATCGGTAGCGGGGAGTGTAGGGTCCTACGAGCAGTACTTC
CDR3aa: CASSLSVAGSVGSYEQYF

d_gene: .
abundance: .
j_gene: TRBJ1-5
v_gene: TRBV6-6
len: 16
CDR3nt: TGTGCCAGCAGGTACAGTGGGCTGGGCTATGATCAGCCCCAGCATTTT
CDR3aa: CASRYSGLGYDQPQHF

d_gene: TRBD1
abundance: .
j_gene: TRBJ2-1
v_gene: TRBV7-8
len: 15
CDR3nt: TGTGCCAGCAGACGGCCGGGACAGGGCTACAATGAGCAGTTCTTC
CDR3aa: CASRRPGQGYNEQFF

d_gene: .
abundance: .
j_gene: TRBJ1-4
v_gene: TRBV25-1
len: 14
CDR3nt: TGTGCCAGCAACCAAGGAGGAGTGGGGAAAAAACTGTTTTTT
CDR3aa: CASNQGGVGKKLFF

d_gene: .
abundance: .
j_gene: TRBJ2-7
v_gene: TRBV2
len: 14
CDR3nt: TGTGCCAGCAGTGAACCAGGGCTTCCCTACGAGCAGTACTTC
CDR3aa: CASSEPGLPYEQYF

d_gene: .
abundance: once
j_gene: TRBJ1-5
v_gene: TRBV19
len: 14
CDR3nt: TGTGCCAGTAGTATCCTGGGAGACAATCAGCCCCAGCATTTT
CDR3aa: CASSILGDNQPQHF

d_gene: .
abundance: .
j_gene: TRBJ2-3
v_gene: TRBV30
len: 13
CDR3nt: TGTGCCTGGAGTGTTACTGTCCAAGATACGCAGTATTTT
CDR3aa: CAWSVTVQDTQYF